This TCR beta chain was sequenced in a study of cytomegalovirus exposure and HLA in healthy donors. General study points: HLA restriction was apparent for most CMV-associated TCR beta chains in a later analysis. A later look showed TCR association rates differing by HLA locus, highest for DRB1 and lowest for HLA-C. It was reported in a later analysis that an Asian-associated ancestry cluster showed fewer N-insertions than the 666-donor mean. Excluded were some V segments that proved indistinguishable, including TRBV6-2 and TRBV6-3.

A note on this clone: Its antigen is unidentified.

CDR1 and CDR2 (germline): DFQATT, SNEGSKA (reference sequence). The CDR3 length is 11 residues. The PCR made use of 60 Vbeta and 13 Jbeta primers. Sequencing was performed with immunoSEQ multiplex PCR; in TCRdb, only in-frame clones are kept and a portion is missing. The data show fewer than 250,000 clones, 60% to 80% seen once. The sample comprised PBMCs. This TCR was recovered from a male donor in good health and CMV-seronegative. The chain joins TRBV20-1 to TRBJ2-7; 7 nucleotides match TRBD2. This CDR3 reads CSWGGFDEQYF. DNA for the CDR3: TGCAGCTGGGGGGGGTTCGACGAGCAGTACTTC.